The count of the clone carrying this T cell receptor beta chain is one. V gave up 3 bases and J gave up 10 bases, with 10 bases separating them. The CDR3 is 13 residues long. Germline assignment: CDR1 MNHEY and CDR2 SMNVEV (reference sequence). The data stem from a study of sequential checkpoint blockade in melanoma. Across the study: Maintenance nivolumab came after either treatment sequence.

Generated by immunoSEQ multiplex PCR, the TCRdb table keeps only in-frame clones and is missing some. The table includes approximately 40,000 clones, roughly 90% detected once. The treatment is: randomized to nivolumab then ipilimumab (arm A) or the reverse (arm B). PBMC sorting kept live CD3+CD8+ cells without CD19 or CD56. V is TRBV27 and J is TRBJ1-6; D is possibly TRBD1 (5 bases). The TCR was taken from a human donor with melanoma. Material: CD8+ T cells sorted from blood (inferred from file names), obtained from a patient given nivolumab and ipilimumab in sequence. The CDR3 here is CASSLGGGSPLHF. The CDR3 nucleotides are TGTGCCAGCAGTTTGGGGGGGGGATCACCCCTCCACTTT.